This T cell receptor beta chain came from a study of CD8 T cells in Susac syndrome. TCR beta sequencing covered blood CD8+ and CD4+ T cells. Negative magnetic isolation gave CD8+ and CD4+ cells; FACS enriched CD8+ TEMRA. Random-hexamer reverse transcription was applied to 0.5 to 1 ug RNA. By means of immunoSEQ multiplex PCR, TCR beta CDR3 spanning 54 Vbeta and 13 Jbeta underwent amplification. TCRdb reprocessed the immunoSEQ multiplex PCR reads via MiXCR and lists one record per CDR3 protein. The sample consists of roughly 400,000 distinct CDR3 sequences, around 85% of them appearing once. As concerns this clonotype: The antigen is unknown.

Study-level points and caveats: The TCR sequencing and HLA analysis in the study involved a relatively small number of individuals, as the study acknowledged.

This clonotype originated in a human donor with multiple sclerosis. Source material: CD8+ T cells from PBMCs.

CDR3 sequence reads: CASSSPRQGLPYEQYF. Written as DNA, the CDR3 is TGTGCCAGCAGCTCCCCGCGACAGGGGCTACCGTACGAGCAGTACTTC. The chain is built from TRBV5-6 and TRBJ2-7; 8 positions match TRBD1. In germline, CDR1 is SGHDT, CDR2 YYEEEE. V lost 3 bases and J lost 4; bases outside the gene matches: 12. This CDR3 has 16 amino acids. The full variable domain, in which reference TRBV5-6 and TRBJ2-7 provide the parts outside the CDR3, is DAGVTQSPTHLIKTRGQQVTLRCSPKSGHDTVSWYQQALGQGPQFIFQYYEEEERQRGNFPDRFSGHQFPNYSSELNVNALLLGDSALYLCASSSPRQGLPYEQYFGPGTRLTVT.